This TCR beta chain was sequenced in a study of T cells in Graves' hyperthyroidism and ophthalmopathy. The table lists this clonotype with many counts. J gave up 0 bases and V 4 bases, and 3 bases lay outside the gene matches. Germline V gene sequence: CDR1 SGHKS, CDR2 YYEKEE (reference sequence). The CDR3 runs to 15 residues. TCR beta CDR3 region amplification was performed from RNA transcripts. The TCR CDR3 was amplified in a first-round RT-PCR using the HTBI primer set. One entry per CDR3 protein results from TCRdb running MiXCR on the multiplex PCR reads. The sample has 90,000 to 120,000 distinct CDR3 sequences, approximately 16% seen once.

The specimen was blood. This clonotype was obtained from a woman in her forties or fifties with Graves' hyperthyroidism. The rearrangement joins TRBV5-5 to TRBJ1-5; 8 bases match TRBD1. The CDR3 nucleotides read TGTGCCAGCAGCCCGACAGGGGATAGCAATCAGCCCCAGCATTTT. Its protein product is CASSPTGDSNQPQHF.